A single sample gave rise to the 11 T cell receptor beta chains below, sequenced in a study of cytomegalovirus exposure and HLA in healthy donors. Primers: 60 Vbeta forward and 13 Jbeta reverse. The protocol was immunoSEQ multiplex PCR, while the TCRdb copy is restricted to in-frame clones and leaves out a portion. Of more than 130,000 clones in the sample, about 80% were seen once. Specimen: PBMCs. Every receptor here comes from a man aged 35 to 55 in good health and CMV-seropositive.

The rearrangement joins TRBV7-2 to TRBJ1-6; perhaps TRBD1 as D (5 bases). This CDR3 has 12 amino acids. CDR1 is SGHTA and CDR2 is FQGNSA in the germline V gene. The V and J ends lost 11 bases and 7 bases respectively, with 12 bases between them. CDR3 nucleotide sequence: TGTGCCTCAGGGACTGGAAATTCACCCCTCCACTTT. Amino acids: CASGTGNSPLHF. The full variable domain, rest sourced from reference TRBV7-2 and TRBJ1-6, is GAGVSQSPSNKVTEKGKDVELRCDPISGHTALYWYRQSLGQGLEFLIYFQGNSAPDKSGLPSDRFSAERTGGSVSTLTIQRTQQEDSAVYLCASGTGNSPLHFGNGTRLTVT.

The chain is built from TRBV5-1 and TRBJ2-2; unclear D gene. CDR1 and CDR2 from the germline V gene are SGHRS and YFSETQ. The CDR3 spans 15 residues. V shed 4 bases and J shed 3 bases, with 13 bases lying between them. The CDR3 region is CASSVASGYTGELFF. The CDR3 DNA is TGCGCCAGCAGCGTGGCTTCAGGTTACACCGGGGAGCTGTTTTTT.

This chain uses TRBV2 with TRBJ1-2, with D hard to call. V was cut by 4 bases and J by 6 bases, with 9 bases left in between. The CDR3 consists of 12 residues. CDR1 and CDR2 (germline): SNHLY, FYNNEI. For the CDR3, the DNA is TGTGCCAGCAGTGTTCAGAATAATGGCTACACCTTC. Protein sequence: CASSVQNNGYTF.

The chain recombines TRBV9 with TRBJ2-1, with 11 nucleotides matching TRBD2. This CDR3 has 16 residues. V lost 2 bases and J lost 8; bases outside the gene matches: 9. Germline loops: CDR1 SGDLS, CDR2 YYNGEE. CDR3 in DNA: TGTGCCAGCAGCGTTAGCGGGGGGGCCAGTTACGATGAGCAGTTCTTC. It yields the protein CASSVSGGASYDEQFF.

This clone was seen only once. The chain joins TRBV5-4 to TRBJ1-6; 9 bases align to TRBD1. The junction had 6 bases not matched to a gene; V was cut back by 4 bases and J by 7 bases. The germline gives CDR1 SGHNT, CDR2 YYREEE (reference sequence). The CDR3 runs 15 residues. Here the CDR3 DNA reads TGTGCCAGCAGCCGGACAGGGGTAGGAAATTCACCCCTCCACTTT. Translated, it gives CASSRTGVGNSPLHF.

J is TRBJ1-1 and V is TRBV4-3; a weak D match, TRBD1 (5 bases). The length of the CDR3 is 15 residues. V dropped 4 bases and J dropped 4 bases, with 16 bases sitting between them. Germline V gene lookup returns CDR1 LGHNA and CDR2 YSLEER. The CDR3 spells CASSPTLGRITEAFF. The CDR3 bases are TGCGCCAGCAGCCCCACATTGGGGCGGATCACTGAAGCTTTCTTT.

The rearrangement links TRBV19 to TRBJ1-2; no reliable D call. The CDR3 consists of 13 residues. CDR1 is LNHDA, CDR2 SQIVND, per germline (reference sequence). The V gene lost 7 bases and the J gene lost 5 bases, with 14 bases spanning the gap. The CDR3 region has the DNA TGTGCCAGTACCTCCGCCGGGTCTTATGGCTACACCTTC. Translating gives CASTSAGSYGYTF.

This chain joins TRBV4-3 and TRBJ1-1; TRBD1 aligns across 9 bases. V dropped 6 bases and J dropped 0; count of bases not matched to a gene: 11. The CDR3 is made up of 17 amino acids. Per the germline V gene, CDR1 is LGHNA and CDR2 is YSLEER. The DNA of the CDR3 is TGCGCCAGCAGTAAAACAGGGGGCAGTTCTATGAACACTGAAGCTTTCTTT. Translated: CASSKTGGSSMNTEAFF.

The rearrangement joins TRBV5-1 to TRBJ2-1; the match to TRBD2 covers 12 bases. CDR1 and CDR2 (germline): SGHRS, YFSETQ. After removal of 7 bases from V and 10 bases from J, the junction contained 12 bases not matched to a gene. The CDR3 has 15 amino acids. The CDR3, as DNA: TGCGCCAGCTCCACTAGCGGGGGGCTCGGGGGGGAGCAGTTCTTC. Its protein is CASSTSGGLGGEQFF.

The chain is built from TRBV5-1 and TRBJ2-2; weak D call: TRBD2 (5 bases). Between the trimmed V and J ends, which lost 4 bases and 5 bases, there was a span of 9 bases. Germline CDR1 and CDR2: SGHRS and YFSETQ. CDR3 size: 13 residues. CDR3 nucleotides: TGCGCCAGCAGCGGTACGGGGACCGGGGAGCTGTTTTTT. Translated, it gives CASSGTGTGELFF.

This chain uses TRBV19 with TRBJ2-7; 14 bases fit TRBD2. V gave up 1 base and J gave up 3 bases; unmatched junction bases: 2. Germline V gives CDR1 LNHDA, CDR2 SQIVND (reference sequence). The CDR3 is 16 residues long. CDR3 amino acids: CASSIGGTSGSYEQYF. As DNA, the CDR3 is TGTGCCAGTAGTATAGGAGGGACTAGCGGGAGCTACGAGCAGTACTTC. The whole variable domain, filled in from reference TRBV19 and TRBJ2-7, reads DGGITQSPKYLFRKEGQNVTLSCEQNLNHDAMYWYRQDPGQGLRLIYYSQIVNDFQKGDIAEGYSVSREKKESFPLTVTSAQKNPTAFYLCASSIGGTSGSYEQYFGPGTRLTVT.